This TCR beta chain was captured by sequencing in a study of blood T cells in healthy people across ages. Study-level information: Capture via template switching afforded approximately one barcoded beta molecule per two T cells. Points from the study as a whole: The lack of PBMC sorting stopped any conclusive naive versus antigen-experienced comparison.

Primers used in a second PCR of about 7 to 11 cycles were a sample-barcoded 5' primer and a J-beta primer mix. Individual samples furnished no less than 2.5 million CDR3-containing paired-end reads apiece. Using its own MiXCR run on the 5' RACE reads, TCRdb lists one record per CDR3 protein. Here the sample spans 700,000 or so distinct CDR3 sequences, roughly 20% being singletons. This clonotype was detected a few times. Its antigen is as yet unknown. CDR1 is SNHLY and CDR2 is FYNNEI in the germline V gene. V was trimmed by 0 bases and J by 4 bases, leaving 19 bases between them. The CDR3 contains 18 residues.

The chain employs TRBV2 and TRBJ2-1; weak D call: TRBD2 (5 bases). Input material: blood. This clonotype was obtained from a man in his 70s in good health. CDR3 protein: CASSEAHLDSPLYNEQFF. In nucleotides, the CDR3 is TGTGCCAGCAGTGAAGCGCATCTGGACTCCCCCCTTTACAATGAGCAGTTCTTC.